This is a list of T cell receptor beta chains from one sample in a study of T-cell reconstitution after alpha-beta-depleted transplantation in children. TCRdb re-called the PCR reads with MiXCR, one entry per CDR3 protein. This sample has about 470,000 distinct CDR3 sequences, with over 40% found just once. The material sequenced was PBMCs, taken before TCRalphabeta/CD19-depleted stem cell transplant. These TCRs come from a girl aged 2 to 10 with aplastic anemia, due to receive a stem cell transplant. Both conserved end residues are trimmed from each CDR3.

v_call,j_call,cdr3_aa
TRBV20-1,TRBJ2-2,SARPASGNSGELF
TRBV6-2/TRBV6-3,TRBJ2-7,ASSYWTGAHEQY
TRBV3-1,TRBJ2-7,ASTRRAGLAVYEQY
TRBV5-1,TRBJ2-2,ASSGLAANTGELF
TRBV5-6,TRBJ2-7,ASSLVLDGTGEQY
TRBV7-6,TRBJ1-5,ASSLEGPGRNQPQH
TRBV7-9,TRBJ2-1,ASSLATSGTYNEQF
TRBV20-1,TRBJ2-1,SARDPARAAEQF
TRBV12-3/TRBV12-4,TRBJ2-7,ASSLGQVNEQY
TRBV5-1,TRBJ1-2,ASSLGDSAYGYT